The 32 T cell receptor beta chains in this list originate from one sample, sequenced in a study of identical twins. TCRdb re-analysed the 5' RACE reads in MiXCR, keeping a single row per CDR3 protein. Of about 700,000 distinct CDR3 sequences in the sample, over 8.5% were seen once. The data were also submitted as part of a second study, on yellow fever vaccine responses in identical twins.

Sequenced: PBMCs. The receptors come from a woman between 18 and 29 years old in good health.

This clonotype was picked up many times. Written as DNA, the CDR3 is TGCGCCAGCAGCCCCGGAGGGGACAGGGACTTTGGGCCCTACGAGCAGTACTTC. Translation: CASSPGGDRDFGPYEQYF. The chain has TRBV4-3 and TRBJ2-7; TRBD1 matches 9 bases. The CDR3 spans 18 residues. V shed 4 bases and J 2 bases; nucleotides not matched to a gene: 15. Germline V CDR1 and CDR2: LGHNA, YSLEER.

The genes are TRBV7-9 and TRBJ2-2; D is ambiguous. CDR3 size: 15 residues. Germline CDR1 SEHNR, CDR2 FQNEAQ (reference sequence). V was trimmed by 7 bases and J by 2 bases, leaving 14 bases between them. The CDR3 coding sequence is TGTGCCAGCATCTTCATAATCGGAAACACCGGGGAGCTGTTTTTT. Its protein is CASIFIIGNTGELFF.

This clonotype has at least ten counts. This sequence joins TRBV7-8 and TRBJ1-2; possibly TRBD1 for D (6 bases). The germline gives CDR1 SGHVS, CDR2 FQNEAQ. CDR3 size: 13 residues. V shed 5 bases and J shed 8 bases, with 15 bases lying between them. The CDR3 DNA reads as TGTGCCAGCAGCCTTCCAGGGGTAGGAGGCTACACCTTC. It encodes CASSLPGVGGYTF.

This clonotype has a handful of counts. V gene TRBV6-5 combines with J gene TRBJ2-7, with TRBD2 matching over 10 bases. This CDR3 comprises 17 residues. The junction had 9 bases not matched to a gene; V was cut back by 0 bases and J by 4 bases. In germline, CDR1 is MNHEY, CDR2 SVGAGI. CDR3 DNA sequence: TGTGCCAGCAGTTACTCGAATTTGCTAGCGGGAGCTTACGAGCAGTACTTC. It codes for CASSYSNLLAGAYEQYF.

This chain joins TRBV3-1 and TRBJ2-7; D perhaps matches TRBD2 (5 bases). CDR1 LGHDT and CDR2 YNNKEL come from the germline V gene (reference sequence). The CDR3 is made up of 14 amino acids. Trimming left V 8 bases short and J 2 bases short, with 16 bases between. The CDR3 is CASAPGWGTYEQYF. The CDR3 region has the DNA TGTGCCAGCGCCCCGGGGTGGGGAACCTACGAGCAGTACTTC.

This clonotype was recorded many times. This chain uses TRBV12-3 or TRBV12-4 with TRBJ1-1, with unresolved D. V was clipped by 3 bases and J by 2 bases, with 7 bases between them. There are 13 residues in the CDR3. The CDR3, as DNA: TGTGCCAGCAGTTTCTCCCCAAACACTGAAGCTTTCTTT. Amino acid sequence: CASSFSPNTEAFF.

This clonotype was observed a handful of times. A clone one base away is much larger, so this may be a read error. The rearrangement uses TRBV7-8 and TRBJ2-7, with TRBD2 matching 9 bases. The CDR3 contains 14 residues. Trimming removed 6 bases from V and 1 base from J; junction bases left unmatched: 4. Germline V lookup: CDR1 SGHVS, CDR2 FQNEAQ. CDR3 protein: CASSISGGSYEQYF. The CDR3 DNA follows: TGTGCCAGCAGTATCAGCGGGGGGTCCTACGAGCAGTACTTC.

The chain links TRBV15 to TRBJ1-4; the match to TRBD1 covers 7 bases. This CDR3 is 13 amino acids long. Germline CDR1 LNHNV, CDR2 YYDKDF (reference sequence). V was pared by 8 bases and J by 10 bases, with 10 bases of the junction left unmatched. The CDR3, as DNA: TGTGCCACCCTGAAGGGGGCAGGGGGAAAACTGTTTTTT. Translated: CATLKGAGGKLFF.

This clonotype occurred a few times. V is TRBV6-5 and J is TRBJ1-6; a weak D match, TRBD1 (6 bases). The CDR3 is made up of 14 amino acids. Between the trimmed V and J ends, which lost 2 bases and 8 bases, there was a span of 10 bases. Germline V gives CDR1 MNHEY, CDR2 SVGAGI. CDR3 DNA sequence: TGTGCCAGCAGTTACGTCAGGGGCTATTCACCCCTCCACTTT. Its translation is CASSYVRGYSPLHF.

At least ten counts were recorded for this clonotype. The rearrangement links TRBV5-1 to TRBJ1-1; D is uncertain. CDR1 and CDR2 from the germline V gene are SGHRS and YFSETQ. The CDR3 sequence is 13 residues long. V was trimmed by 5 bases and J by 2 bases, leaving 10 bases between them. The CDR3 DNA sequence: TGCGCCAGCAGAAAGGACGGTAACACTGAAGCTTTCTTT. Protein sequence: CASRKDGNTEAFF.

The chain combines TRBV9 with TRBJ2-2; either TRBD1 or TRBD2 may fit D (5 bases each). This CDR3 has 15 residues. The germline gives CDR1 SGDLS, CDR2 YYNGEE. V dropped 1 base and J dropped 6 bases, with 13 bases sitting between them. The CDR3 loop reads CASSVTGLPAGELFF. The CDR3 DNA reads TGTGCCAGCAGCGTAACAGGACTTCCCGCCGGGGAGCTGTTTTTT.

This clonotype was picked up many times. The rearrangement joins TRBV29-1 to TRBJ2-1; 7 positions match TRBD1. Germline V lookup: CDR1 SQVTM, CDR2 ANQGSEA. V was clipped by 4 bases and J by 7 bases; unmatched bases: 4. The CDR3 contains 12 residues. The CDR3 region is CSVGGRGNEQFF. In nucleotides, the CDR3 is TGCAGCGTTGGCGGCAGGGGGAATGAGCAGTTCTTC.

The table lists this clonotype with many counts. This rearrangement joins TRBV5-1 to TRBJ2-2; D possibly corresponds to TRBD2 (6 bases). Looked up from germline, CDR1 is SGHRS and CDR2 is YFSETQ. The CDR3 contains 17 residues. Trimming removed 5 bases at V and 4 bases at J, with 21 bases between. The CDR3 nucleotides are TGCGCCAGCAGACTCCGGGACTCCGCCCAAGGCACCGGGGAGCTGTTTTTT. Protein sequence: CASRLRDSAQGTGELFF.

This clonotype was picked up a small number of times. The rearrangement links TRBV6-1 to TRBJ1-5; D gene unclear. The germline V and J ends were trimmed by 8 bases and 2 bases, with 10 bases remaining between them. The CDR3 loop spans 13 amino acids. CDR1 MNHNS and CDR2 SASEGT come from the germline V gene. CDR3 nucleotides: TGTGCCAGCGGTATGGAGGGCAATCAGCCCCAGCATTTT. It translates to CASGMEGNQPQHF.

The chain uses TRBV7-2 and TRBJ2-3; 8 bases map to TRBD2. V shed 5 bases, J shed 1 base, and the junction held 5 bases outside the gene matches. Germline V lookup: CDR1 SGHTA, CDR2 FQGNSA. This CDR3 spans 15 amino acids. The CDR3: CASSPRRGGTDTQYF. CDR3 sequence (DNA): TGTGCCAGCAGCCCCCGGCGGGGGGGCACAGATACGCAGTATTTT. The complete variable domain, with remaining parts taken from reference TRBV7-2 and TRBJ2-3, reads GAGVSQSPSNKVTEKGKDVELRCDPISGHTALYWYRQSLGQGLEFLIYFQGNSAPDKSGLPSDRFSAERTGGSVSTLTIQRTQQEDSAVYLCASSPRRGGTDTQYFGPGTRLTVL.

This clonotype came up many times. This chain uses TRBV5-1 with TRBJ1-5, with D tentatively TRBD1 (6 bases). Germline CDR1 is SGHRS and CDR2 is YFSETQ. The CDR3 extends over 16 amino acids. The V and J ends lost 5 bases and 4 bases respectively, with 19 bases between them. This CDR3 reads CASSHGLGGPNQPQHF. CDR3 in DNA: TGCGCCAGCAGTCACGGATTGGGGGGGCCAAATCAGCCCCAGCATTTT. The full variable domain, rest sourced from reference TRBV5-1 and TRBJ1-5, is KAGVTQTPRYLIKTRGQQVTLSCSPISGHRSVSWYQQTPGQGLQFLFEYFSETQRNKGNFPGRFSGRQFSNSRSEMNVSTLELGDSALYLCASSHGLGGPNQPQHFGDGTRLSIL.

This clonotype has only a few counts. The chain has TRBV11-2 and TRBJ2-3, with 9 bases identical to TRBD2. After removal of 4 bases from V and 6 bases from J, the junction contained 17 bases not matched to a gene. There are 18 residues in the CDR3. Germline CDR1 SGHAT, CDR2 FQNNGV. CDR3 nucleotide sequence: TGTGCCAGCAGCTCTTCGACTAGCGGTCCGACTATTGGGGATACGCAGTATTTT. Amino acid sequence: CASSSSTSGPTIGDTQYF.

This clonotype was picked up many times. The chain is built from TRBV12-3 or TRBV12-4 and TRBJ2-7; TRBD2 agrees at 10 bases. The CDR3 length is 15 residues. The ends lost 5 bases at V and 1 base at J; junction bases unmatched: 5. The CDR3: CASSASGSKSYEQYF. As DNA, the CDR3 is TGTGCCAGCAGTGCTAGCGGGAGTAAATCCTACGAGCAGTACTTC.

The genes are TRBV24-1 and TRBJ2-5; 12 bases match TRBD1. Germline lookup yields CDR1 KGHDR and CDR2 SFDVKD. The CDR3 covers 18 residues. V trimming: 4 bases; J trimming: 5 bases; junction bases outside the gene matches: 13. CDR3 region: CATSEPPGQGARWETQYF. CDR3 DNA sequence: TGTGCCACCAGTGAGCCTCCGGGACAGGGGGCCCGATGGGAGACCCAGTACTTC.

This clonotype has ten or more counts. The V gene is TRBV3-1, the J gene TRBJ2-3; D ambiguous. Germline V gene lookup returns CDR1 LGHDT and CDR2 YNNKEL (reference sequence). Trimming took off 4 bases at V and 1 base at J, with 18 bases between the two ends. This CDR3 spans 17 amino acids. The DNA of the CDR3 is TGTGCCAGCAGCCGAAGAGCTGGCGACACTGGCACAGATACGCAGTATTTT. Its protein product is CASSRRAGDTGTDTQYF.

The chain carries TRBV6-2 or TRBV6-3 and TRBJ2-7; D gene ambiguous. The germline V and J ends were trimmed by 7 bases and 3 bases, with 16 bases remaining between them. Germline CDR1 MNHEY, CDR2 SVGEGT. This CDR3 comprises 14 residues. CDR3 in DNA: TGTGCCAGCACATCTCTCGTTTCTAGCTACGAGCAGTACTTC. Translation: CASTSLVSSYEQYF.

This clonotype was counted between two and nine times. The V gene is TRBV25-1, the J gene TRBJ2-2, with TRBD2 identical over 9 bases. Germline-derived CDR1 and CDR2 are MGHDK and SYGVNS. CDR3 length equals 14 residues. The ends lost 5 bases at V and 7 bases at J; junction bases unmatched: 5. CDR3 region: CASSRGGAVGELFF. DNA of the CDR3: TGTGCCAGCAGTCGCGGGGGGGCTGTCGGGGAGCTGTTTTTT.

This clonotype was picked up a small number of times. CDR3 in amino acids: CASSNSEREVEKLFF. Written as DNA, the CDR3 is TGTGCCAGCAGTAACTCGGAGAGGGAGGTAGAAAAACTGTTTTTT. The V and J genes are TRBV4-2 and TRBJ1-4; D gene uncertain. The CDR3 is 15 amino acids. V gave up 6 bases and J gave up 8 bases, with 19 bases separating them. Germline CDR1 is LGHNA and CDR2 is YNFKEQ.

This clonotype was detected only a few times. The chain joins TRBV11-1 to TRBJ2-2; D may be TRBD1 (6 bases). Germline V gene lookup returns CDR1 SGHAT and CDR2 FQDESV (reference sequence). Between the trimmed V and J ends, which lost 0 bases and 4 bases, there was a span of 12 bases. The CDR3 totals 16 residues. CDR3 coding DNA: TGTGCCAGCAGCTTAGCGGCGCAGGGGAGCACCGGGGAGCTGTTTTTT. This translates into CASSLAAQGSTGELFF.

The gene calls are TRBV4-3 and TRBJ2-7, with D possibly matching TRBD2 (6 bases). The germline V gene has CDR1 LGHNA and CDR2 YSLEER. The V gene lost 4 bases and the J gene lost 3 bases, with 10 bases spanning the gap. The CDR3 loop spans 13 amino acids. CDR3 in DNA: TGCGCCAGCAGCCCGGCGGAGGGCTACGAGCAGTACTTC. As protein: CASSPAEGYEQYF.

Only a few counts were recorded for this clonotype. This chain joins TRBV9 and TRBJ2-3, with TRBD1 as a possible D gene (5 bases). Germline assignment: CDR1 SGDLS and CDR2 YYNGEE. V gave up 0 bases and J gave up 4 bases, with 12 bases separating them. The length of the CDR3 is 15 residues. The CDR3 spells CASSVGPGPSDTQYF. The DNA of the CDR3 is TGTGCCAGCAGCGTAGGCCCAGGGCCCTCAGATACGCAGTATTTT.

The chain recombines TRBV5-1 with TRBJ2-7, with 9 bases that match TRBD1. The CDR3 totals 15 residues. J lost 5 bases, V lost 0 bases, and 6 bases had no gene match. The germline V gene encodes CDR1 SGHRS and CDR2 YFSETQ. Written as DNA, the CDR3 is TGCGCCAGCAGCTTGGGGGGACAGGGTTTCCACGAGCAGTACTTC. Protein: CASSLGGQGFHEQYF.

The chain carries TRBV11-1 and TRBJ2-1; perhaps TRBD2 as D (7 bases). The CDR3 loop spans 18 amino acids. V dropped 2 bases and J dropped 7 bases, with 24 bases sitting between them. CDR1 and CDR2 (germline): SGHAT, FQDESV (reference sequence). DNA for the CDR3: TGTGCCAGCAGCTTAACTGAAGGGGGGGGGGCCCGCAGGAATGAGCAGTTCTTC. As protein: CASSLTEGGGARRNEQFF.

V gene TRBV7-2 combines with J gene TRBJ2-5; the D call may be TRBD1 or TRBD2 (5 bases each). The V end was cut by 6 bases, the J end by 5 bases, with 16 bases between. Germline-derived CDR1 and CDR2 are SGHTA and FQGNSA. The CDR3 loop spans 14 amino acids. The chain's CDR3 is CASRLKGSRETQYF. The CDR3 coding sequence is TGTGCCAGCAGACTTAAGGGGAGTCGGGAGACCCAGTACTTC.

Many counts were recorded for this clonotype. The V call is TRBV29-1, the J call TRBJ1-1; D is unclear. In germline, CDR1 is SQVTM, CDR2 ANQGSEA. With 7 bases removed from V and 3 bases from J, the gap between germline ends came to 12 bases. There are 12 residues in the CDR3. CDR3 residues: CSADLTDTEAFF. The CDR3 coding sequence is TGCAGCGCCGACTTAACGGACACTGAAGCTTTCTTT.

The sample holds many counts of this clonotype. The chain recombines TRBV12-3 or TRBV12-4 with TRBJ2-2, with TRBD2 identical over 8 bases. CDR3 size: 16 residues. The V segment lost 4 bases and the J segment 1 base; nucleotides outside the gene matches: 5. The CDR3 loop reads CASSSTGGMNTGELFF. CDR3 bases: TGTGCCAGCAGTTCAACGGGAGGGATGAACACCGGGGAGCTGTTTTTT.

DNA for the CDR3: TGCGCCAGCAGCCAAGAGGGATTTCGGGGGAAGGCCCCCTACGAGCAGTACTTC. It yields the protein CASSQEGFRGKAPYEQYF. The chain couples TRBV4-1 to TRBJ2-7; possibly TRBD2 for D (6 bases). CDR3 length equals 18 residues. Germline CDR1 is MGHRA and CDR2 is YSYEKL. V was cut by 0 bases and J by 2 bases, with 20 bases left in between.